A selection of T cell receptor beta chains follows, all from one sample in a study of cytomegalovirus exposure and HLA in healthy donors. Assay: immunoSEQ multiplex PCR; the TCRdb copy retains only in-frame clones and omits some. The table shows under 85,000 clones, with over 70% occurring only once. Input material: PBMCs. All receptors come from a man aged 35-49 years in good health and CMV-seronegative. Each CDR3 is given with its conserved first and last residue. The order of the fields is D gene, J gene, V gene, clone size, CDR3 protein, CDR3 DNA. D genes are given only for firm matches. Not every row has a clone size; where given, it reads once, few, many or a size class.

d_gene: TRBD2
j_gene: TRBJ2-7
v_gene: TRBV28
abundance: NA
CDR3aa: CASSLGTGGYEQYF
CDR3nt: TGTGCCAGCAGTTTAGGGACGGGGGGCTACGAGCAGTACTTC

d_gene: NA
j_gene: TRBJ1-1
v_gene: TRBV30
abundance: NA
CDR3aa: CAWSGGLRAFF
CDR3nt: TGTGCCTGGAGTGGGGGCCTCCGGGCTTTCTTT

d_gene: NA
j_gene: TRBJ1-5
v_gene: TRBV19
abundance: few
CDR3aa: CASSINLGDNQPQHF
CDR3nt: TGTGCCAGTAGTATAAACCTCGGGGACAATCAGCCCCAGCATTTT

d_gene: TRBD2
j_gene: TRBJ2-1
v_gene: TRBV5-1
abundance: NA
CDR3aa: CASSLGSSLFTGLAGPSDEQFF
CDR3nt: TGCGCCAGCAGCTTGGGGTCCAGCCTCTTTACGGGACTAGCGGGCCCCTCGGATGAGCAGTTCTTC

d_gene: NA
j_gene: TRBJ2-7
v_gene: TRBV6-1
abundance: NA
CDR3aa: CASRVTVMVYEQYF
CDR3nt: TGTGCCAGCAGAGTGACAGTTATGGTCTACGAGCAGTACTTC

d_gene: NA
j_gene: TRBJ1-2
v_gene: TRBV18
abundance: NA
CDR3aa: CASSLDQIGAHGYTF
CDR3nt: TGTGCCAGCTCACTGGATCAGATAGGGGCGCACGGCTACACCTTC

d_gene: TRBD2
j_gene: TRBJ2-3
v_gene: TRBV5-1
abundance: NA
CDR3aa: CASSPLLADTDTQYF
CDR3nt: TGCGCCAGCAGCCCTTTACTAGCGGACACAGATACGCAGTATTTT

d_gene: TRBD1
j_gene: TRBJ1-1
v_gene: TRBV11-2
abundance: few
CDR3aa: CASGTGTEAFF
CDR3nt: TGTGCCAGCGGGACAGGCACTGAAGCTTTCTTT

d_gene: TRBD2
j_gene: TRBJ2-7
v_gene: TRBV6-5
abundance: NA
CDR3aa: CASSETSGAYEQYF
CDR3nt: TGTGCCAGCAGTGAGACTAGCGGCGCCTACGAGCAGTACTTC

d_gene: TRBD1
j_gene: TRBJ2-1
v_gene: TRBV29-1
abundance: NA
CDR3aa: CSVDGLQGARNEQFF
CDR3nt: TGCAGCGTTGACGGTCTCCAGGGGGCGCGGAATGAGCAGTTCTTC

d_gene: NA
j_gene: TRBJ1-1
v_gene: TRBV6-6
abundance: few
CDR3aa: CASTSTGTEAFF
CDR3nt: TGTGCCAGCACCTCGACTGGCACTGAAGCTTTCTTT

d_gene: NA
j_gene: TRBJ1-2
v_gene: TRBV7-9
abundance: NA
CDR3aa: CSSSLAHATVNGYTF
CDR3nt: TGTTCCAGCAGCTTAGCCCACGCAACAGTGAATGGCTACACCTTC

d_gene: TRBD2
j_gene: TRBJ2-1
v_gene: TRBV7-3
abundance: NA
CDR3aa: CASSPYSGLAGDVGEQFF
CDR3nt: TGTGCCAGCAGCCCTTACTCGGGACTAGCGGGAGATGTGGGTGAGCAGTTCTTC

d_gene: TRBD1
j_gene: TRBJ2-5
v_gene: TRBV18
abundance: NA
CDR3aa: CASSPETGSQETQYF
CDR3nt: TGTGCCAGCTCACCTGAGACAGGGTCCCAAGAGACCCAGTACTTC

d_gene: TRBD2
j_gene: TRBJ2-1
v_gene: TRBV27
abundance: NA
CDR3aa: CASSSSLAESYNEQFF
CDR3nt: TGTGCCAGCAGTTCTTCACTAGCGGAGTCCTACAATGAGCAGTTCTTC

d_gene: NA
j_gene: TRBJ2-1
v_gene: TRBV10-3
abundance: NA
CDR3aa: CAISPYRAGYNEQFF
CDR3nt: TGTGCCATCAGTCCCTACAGGGCAGGGTACAATGAGCAGTTCTTC

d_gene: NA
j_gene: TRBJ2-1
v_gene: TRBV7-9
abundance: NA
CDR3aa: CASRPGGQLNEQFF
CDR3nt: TGTGCCAGCAGGCCCGGGGGGCAACTCAATGAGCAGTTCTTC

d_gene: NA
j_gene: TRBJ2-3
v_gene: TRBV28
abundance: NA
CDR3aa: CASRTRLGRTDTQYF
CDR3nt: TGTGCCAGCAGGACCCGACTAGGCCGCACAGATACGCAGTATTTT

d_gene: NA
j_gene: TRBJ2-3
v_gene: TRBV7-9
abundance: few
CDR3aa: CASSGWHTDTQYF
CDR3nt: TGTGCCAGCAGTGGCTGGCACACAGATACGCAGTATTTT

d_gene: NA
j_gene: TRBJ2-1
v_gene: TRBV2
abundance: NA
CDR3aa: CATRSSTSYNEQFF
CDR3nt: TGTGCCACTCGGAGCTCCACCTCCTACAATGAGCAGTTCTTC

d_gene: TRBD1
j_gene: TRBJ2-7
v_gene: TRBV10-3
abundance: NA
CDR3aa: CAISEPRTGAAYEQYF
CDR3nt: TGTGCCATCAGTGAGCCTAGGACAGGGGCAGCCTACGAGCAGTACTTC

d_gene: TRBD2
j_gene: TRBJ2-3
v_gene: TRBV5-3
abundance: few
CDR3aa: CARSFRGRPDSTDTQYF
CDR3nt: TGTGCCAGAAGCTTTCGCGGGAGGCCCGATAGCACAGATACGCAGTATTTT

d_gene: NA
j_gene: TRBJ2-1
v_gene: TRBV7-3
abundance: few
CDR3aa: CASSLNPGGSYNEQFF
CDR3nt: TGTGCCAGCAGCTTAAATCCCGGTGGGAGCTACAATGAGCAGTTCTTC

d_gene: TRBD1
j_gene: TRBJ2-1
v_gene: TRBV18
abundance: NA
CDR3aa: CASSEGTGEDEQFF
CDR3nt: TGTGCCAGCTCAGAAGGGACAGGGGAAGATGAGCAGTTCTTC

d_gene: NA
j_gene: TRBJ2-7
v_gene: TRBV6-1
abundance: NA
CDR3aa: CASSEGPAGQRPEQYF
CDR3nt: TGTGCCAGCAGTGAAGGTCCCGCGGGACAGCGACCCGAGCAGTACTTC

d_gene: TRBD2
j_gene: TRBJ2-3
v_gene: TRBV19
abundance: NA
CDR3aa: CASSIDPAGGLGTDTQYF
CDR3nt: TGTGCCAGTAGTATAGACCCTGCGGGAGGACTAGGGACAGATACGCAGTATTTT

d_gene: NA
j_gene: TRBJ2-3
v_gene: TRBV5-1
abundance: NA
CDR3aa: CASSLATSYTDTQYF
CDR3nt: TGCGCCAGCAGCTTGGCCACTAGCTACACAGATACGCAGTATTTT

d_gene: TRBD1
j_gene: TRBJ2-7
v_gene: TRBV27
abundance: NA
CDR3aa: CASSRQGAGSEQYF
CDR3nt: TGTGCCAGCAGTCGACAGGGGGCGGGTAGCGAGCAGTACTTC

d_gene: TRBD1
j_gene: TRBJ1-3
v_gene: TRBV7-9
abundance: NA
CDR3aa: CASSLTPSTGGAGNTIYF
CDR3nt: TGTGCCAGCAGCTTAACCCCCTCGACAGGGGGAGCTGGAAACACCATATATTTT

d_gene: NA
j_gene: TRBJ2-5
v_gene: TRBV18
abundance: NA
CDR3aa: CASSPNRFQETQYF
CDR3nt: TGTGCCAGCTCACCGAACAGGTTCCAAGAGACCCAGTACTTC

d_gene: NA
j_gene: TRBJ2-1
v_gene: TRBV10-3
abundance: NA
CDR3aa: CAISESEGRGPFF
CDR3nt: TGTGCCATCAGTGAGTCGGAAGGGCGGGGTCCGTTCTTC

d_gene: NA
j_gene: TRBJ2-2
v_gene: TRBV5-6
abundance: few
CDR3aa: CASSLWGPTGELFF
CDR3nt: TGTGCCAGCAGCTTGTGGGGCCCCACCGGGGAGCTGTTTTTT

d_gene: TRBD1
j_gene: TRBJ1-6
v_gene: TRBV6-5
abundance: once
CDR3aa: CASSFSDRGYNSPLHF
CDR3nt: TGTGCCAGCAGTTTTTCGGACAGGGGCTATAATTCACCCCTCCACTTT

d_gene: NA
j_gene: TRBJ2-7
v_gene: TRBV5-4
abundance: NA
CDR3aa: CASSLATEGVEQYF
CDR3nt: TGTGCCAGCAGCTTGGCCACCGAGGGAGTCGAGCAGTACTTC

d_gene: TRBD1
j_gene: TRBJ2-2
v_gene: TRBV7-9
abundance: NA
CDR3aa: CSSSLKDRGIAGELFF
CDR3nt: TGTTCCAGCAGCTTAAAGGACAGGGGGATTGCCGGGGAGCTGTTTTTT

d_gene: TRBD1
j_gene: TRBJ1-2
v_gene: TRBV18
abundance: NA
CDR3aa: CATQKDRTYGYTF
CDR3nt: TGTGCCACCCAAAAGGACAGGACCTATGGCTACACCTTC

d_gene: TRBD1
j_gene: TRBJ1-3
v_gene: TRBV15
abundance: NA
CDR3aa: CATSRDWQGATGNTIYF
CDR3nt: TGTGCCACCAGCAGAGATTGGCAGGGGGCTACTGGAAACACCATATATTTT

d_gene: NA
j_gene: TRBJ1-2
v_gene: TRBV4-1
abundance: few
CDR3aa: CASSQYRQLSNYGYTF
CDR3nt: TGCGCCAGCAGCCAATATAGACAGTTATCTAACTATGGCTACACCTTC

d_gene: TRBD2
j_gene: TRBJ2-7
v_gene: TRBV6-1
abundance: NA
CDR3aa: CASSEELAGSYEQYF
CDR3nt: TGTGCCAGCAGTGAAGAGCTAGCGGGGTCCTACGAGCAGTACTTC

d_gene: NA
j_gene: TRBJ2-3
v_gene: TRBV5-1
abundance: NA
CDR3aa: CASRAGTHPTDTQYF
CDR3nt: TGCGCCAGCAGGGCCGGGACACATCCCACAGATACGCAGTATTTT

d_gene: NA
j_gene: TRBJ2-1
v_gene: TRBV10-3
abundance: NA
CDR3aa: CATQTVSGGGNEQFF
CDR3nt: TGTGCCACGCAGACAGTTTCTGGAGGAGGGAATGAGCAGTTCTTC

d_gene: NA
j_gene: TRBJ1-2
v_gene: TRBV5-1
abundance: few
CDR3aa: CASSLGQTWGYGYTF
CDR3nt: TGCGCCAGCAGCTTAGGACAGACATGGGGCTATGGCTACACCTTC

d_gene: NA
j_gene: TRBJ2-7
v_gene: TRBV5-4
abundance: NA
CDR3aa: CASSPERRELGEQYF
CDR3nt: TGTGCCAGCAGCCCCGAGAGACGGGAGCTAGGCGAGCAGTACTTC

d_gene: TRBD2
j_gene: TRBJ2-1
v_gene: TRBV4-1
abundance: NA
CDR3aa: CASSQVRGTSGRSEQFF
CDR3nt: TGCGCCAGCAGCCAAGTGAGAGGGACTAGCGGGAGAAGTGAGCAGTTCTTC

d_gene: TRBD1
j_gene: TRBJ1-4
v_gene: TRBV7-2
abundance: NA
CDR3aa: CASSLELDRGREKLFF
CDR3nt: TGTGCCAGCAGCTTAGAGCTCGACAGGGGCAGGGAAAAACTGTTTTTT

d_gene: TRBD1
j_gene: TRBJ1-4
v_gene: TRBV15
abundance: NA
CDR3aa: CAVRDRNLEKLFF
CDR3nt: TGTGCCGTCCGGGACAGAAACCTTGAAAAACTGTTTTTT